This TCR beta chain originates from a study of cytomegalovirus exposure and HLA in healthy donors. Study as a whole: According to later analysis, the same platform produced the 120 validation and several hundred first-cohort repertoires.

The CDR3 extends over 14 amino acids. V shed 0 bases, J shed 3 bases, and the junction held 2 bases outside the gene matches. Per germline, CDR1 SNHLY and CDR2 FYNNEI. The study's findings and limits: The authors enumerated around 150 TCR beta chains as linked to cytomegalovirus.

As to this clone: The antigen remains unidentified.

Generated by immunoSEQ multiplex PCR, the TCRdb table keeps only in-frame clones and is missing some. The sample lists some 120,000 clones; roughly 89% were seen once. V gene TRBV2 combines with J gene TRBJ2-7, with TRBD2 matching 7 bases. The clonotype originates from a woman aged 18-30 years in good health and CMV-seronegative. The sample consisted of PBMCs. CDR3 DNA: TGTGCCAGCAGTGAAGCAGGCGGGAGCTACGAGCAGTACGTC. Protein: CASSEAGGSYEQYV.